The text below deals with one T cell receptor (beta chain). Per germline, CDR1 KGHSH and CDR2 LQKENI. This CDR3 has 14 amino acids. With V trimmed by 7 bases and J by 2 bases, 6 bases remained unmatched. These data belong to a study of blood T cell repertoires in COVID-19. Across the whole study: COVID-19 samples collected from the United States, Italy and Spain covered acute and convalescent phases. Sample material is recorded as cDNA or gDNA derived from T cells, B-cell-depleted T cells, or PBMCs.

In the source study's methods: Amplification from reference gene primers served as the basis for estimated nucleated cell counts. The assay was immunoSEQ multiplex PCR, and TCRdb's table has in-frame clones only and misses some. V and J calls and clone size follow that table, whereas D and trimming were derived from the DNA. Of approximately 290,000 clones listed, around 88% are singletons. The origin of this receptor is a man aged 30 to 45 with acute or convalescent COVID-19. This chain joins TRBV18 and TRBJ2-3, with TRBD2 identical over 7 bases. Sequencing was performed on peripheral blood. As DNA, the CDR3 is TGTGCCAGCTATAACGGGGGGTCCACAGATACGCAGTATTTT. Protein product: CASYNGGSTDTQYF.